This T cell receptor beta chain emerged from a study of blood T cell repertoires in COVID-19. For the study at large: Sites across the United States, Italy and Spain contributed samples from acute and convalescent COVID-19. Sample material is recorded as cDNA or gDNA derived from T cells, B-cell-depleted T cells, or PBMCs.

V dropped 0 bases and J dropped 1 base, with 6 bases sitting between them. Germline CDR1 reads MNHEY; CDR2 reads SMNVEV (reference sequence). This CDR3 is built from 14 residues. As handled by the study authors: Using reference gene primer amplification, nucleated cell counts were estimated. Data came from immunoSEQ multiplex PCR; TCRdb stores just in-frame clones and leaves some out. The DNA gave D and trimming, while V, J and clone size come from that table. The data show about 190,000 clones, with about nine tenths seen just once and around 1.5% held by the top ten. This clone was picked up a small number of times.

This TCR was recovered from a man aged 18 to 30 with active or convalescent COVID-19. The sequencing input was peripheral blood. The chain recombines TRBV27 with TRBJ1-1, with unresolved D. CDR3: CASSLSRQNTEAFF. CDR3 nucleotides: TGTGCCAGCAGTTTATCTCGACAGAACACTGAAGCTTTCTTT.